These 18 T cell receptor beta chains came from one sample sequenced in a study of T cell responses to AZD1222 COVID-19 vaccine. Method: immunoSEQ multiplex PCR; TCRdb's copy keeps in-frame clones and lacks some. The table includes about 20,000 clones, 84% detected once. Here the sequenced sample was peripheral blood, taken 28 days after the second AZD1222 dose. The receptors come from an adult who received the AZD1222 COVID-19 vaccine.

The V gene is TRBV6-5, the J gene TRBJ1-3; 8 nucleotides agree with TRBD1. The germline gives CDR1 MNHEY, CDR2 SVGAGI. The CDR3 has 14 residues. The junction had 5 bases not matched to a gene; V was cut back by 4 bases and J by 6 bases. CDR3 DNA: TGTGCCAGCAGTTCGGGACAGGAAGCAAACACCATATATTTT. It is translated as CASSSGQEANTIYF.

This chain links TRBV4-1 with TRBJ2-2, with a tentative D call TRBD2 (6 bases). V was pared by 1 base and J by 4 bases, with 19 bases between. The CDR3 contains 18 residues. Germline V gene data show CDR1 as MGHRA and CDR2 as YSYEKL. DNA of the CDR3: TGCGCCAGCAGCCAAGCGGCTCGCCGGGGGTCTAGCACCGGGGAGCTGTTTTTT. Its protein product is CASSQAARRGSSTGELFF.

The rearrangement joins TRBV19 to TRBJ2-1; 7 positions agree with TRBD1. This CDR3 spans 15 amino acids. Germline trimming cut 9 bases from V and 5 bases from J; bases unmatched to any gene: 13. The germline CDR1 and CDR2 sequences are LNHDA and SQIVND (reference sequence). The CDR3 DNA follows: TGTGCCAGACCCGATGACAGGGAATTCCACAATGAGCAGTTCTTC. Protein sequence: CARPDDREFHNEQFF.

The chain employs TRBV30 and TRBJ2-5, with 9 bases aligning to TRBD2. Per germline, CDR1 GTSNPN and CDR2 SVGIG (reference sequence). This CDR3 comprises 16 residues. The V and J ends lost 2 bases and 2 bases, in that order; junction bases with no gene match: 9. CDR3 protein: CAWSPTKTSGQETQYF. CDR3 DNA sequence: TGTGCCTGGAGTCCAACAAAAACTAGCGGGCAAGAGACCCAGTACTTC.

The rearrangement joins TRBV11-3 to TRBJ2-7; D tentatively fits TRBD1 or TRBD2 (5 bases each). Between the trimmed V and J ends, which lost 2 bases and 2 bases, there was a span of 13 bases. Germline lookup yields CDR1 SGHNT and CDR2 YENEEA. CDR3 length: 15 residues. CDR3 sequence (DNA): TGTGCCAGCAGCTTACGGTCAGGGACCCCCTACGAGCAGTACTTC. Translated, it gives CASSLRSGTPYEQYF.

The chain carries TRBV3-1 (or the pseudogene TRBV3-2) and TRBJ2-5, with 11 bases aligning to TRBD2. The CDR3 loop spans 15 amino acids. The ends lost 2 bases at V and 4 bases at J; junction bases unmatched: 3. Looked up from germline, CDR1 is LGHDT and CDR2 is YNNKEL (reference sequence). The CDR3 protein is CASSQTSGSGETQYF. As DNA, the CDR3 is TGTGCCAGCAGCCAAACTAGCGGGAGTGGAGAGACCCAGTACTTC.

The rearrangement joins TRBV10-2 to TRBJ2-1; TRBD1 matches 7 bases. The ends lost 7 bases at V and 0 bases at J; junction bases unmatched: 9. CDR3 length equals 16 residues. CDR1 and CDR2 from the germline V gene are WSHSY and SAAADI. CDR3 amino acids: CASTHTGDSSYNEQFF. CDR3 DNA sequence: TGCGCCAGCACCCACACAGGGGATAGCTCCTACAATGAGCAGTTCTTC.

V gene TRBV29-1 combines with J gene TRBJ2-6, with a possible D match to TRBD1 (5 bases). Looked up from germline, CDR1 is SQVTM and CDR2 is ANQGSEA. The CDR3 runs to 14 residues. V lost 6 bases to trimming and J lost 2 bases, with 11 bases between them. For the CDR3, the DNA is TGCAGCGTCCTGACAGCTGCTGGGGCCAACGTCCTGACTTTC. Encoded protein: CSVLTAAGANVLTF.

V is TRBV11-2 and J is TRBJ2-3, with TRBD2 matching over 8 bases. The CDR3 is 15 amino acids. V lost 4 bases to trimming and J lost 4 bases; unmatched junction nucleotides: 7. Germline values: CDR1 SGHAT, CDR2 FQNNGV. CDR3 sequence reads: CASSSPGGRADTQYF. DNA of the CDR3: TGTGCCAGCAGCTCTCCGGGGGGGCGAGCAGATACGCAGTATTTT. The variable domain in full, with the rest retrieved from reference TRBV11-2 and TRBJ2-3, is EAGVAQSPRYKIIEKRQSVAFWCNPISGHATLYWYQQILGQGPKLLIQFQNNGVVDDSQLPKDRFSAERLKGVDSTLKIQPAKLEDSAVYLCASSSPGGRADTQYFGPGTRLTVL.

J is TRBJ1-2 and V is TRBV5-6; D unresolved. Germline CDR1 and CDR2: SGHDT and YYEEEE. The CDR3 is 11 amino acids. The germline V and J ends were trimmed by 3 bases and 8 bases, with 8 bases remaining between them. This CDR3 is CASSSGYGYTF. In nucleotides, the CDR3 is TGTGCCAGCAGCTCGGGATACGGCTACACCTTC.

This clone was seen once. The chain links TRBV5-1 to TRBJ2-2; D gene ambiguous. The CDR3 totals 14 residues. V was cut by 0 bases and J by 0 bases, with 3 bases left in between. From germline, CDR1 is SGHRS and CDR2 YFSETQ. This CDR3 reads CASSLDSNTGELFF. The CDR3 DNA reads as TGCGCCAGCAGCTTGGATTCGAACACCGGGGAGCTGTTTTTT.

The chain uses TRBV24-1 and TRBJ1-4, with unresolved D. There are 15 residues in the CDR3. Trimming cost V 4 bases and J 0 bases, with 8 bases left between them. Germline CDR1 reads KGHDR; CDR2 reads SFDVKD. CDR3 amino acids: CATSEGASTNEKLFF. For the CDR3, the DNA is TGTGCCACCAGTGAAGGAGCCTCAACTAATGAAAAACTGTTTTTT.

This chain uses TRBV12-3 or TRBV12-4 with TRBJ1-2, with D unresolved. The germline V and J ends were trimmed by 3 bases and 4 bases, with 9 bases remaining between them. The CDR3 spans 13 residues. The CDR3 DNA reads TGTGCCAGCAGTTTTCAGGAAGGCTATGGCTACACCTTC. It codes for CASSFQEGYGYTF.

V is TRBV6-5 and J is TRBJ1-1, with D hard to call. CDR3 size: 13 residues. The V gene lost 2 bases and the J gene lost 4 bases, with 8 bases spanning the gap. The germline gives CDR1 MNHEY, CDR2 SVGAGI. CDR3 in amino acids: CASSYGRGTEAFF. The CDR3, as DNA: TGTGCCAGCAGTTACGGGCGGGGCACTGAAGCTTTCTTT.

The chain employs TRBV19 and TRBJ2-5, with TRBD2 as a possible D gene (6 bases). CDR3 length: 15 amino acids. Germline CDR1 reads LNHDA; CDR2 reads SQIVND (reference sequence). With 4 bases removed from V and 4 bases from J, the gap between germline ends came to 16 bases. CDR3 sequence: CASSNPGGLVETQYF. CDR3 sequence (DNA): TGTGCCAGTAGTAACCCTGGGGGGTTAGTAGAGACCCAGTACTTC.

The chain recombines TRBV27 with TRBJ2-5; D may be TRBD2 (5 bases). The CDR3 length is 14 residues. Trimming left V 3 bases short and J 5 bases short, with 13 bases between. Per the germline V gene, CDR1 is MNHEY and CDR2 is SMNVEV (reference sequence). CDR3 protein: CASSLSQRGETQYF. Here the CDR3 DNA reads TGTGCCAGCAGTTTGTCCCAACGAGGGGAGACCCAGTACTTC.

The chain couples TRBV11-1 to TRBJ1-1; perhaps TRBD1 as D (6 bases). The CDR3 extends over 15 amino acids. Germline V CDR1 and CDR2: SGHAT, FQDESV (reference sequence). V lost 0 bases and J lost 7, with 15 bases in between. The CDR3 sequence is CASSLAIWTDHEAFF. In DNA form, the CDR3 reads TGTGCCAGCAGCTTAGCCATCTGGACAGACCATGAAGCTTTCTTT.

The rearrangement links TRBV4-1 to TRBJ1-4; 9 bases line up with TRBD1. CDR3 length equals 15 residues. V was clipped by 0 bases and J by 6 bases; unmatched bases: 2. Looked up from germline, CDR1 is MGHRA and CDR2 is YSYEKL. The CDR3 DNA reads as TGCGCCAGCAGCCAAGACGGGACAGGGCATGAAAAACTGTTTTTT. Its translation is CASSQDGTGHEKLFF.